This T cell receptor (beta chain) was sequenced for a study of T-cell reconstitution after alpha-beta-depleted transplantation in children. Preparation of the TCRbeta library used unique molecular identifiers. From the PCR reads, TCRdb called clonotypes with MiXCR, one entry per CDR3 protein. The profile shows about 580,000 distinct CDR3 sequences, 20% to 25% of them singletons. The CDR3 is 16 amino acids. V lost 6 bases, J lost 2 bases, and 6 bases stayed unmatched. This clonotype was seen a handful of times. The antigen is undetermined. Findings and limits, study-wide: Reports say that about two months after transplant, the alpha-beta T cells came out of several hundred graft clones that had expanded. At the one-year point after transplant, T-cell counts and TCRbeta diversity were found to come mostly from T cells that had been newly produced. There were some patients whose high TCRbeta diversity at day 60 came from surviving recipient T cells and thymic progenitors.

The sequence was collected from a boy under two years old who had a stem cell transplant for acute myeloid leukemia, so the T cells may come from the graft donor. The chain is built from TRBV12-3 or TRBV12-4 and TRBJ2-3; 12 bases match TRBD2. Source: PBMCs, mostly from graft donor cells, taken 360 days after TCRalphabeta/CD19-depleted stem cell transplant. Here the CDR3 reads CASSLGLAGLTDTQYF. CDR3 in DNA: TGTGCCAGCAGCCTCGGACTAGCGGGACTCACAGATACGCAGTATTTT.